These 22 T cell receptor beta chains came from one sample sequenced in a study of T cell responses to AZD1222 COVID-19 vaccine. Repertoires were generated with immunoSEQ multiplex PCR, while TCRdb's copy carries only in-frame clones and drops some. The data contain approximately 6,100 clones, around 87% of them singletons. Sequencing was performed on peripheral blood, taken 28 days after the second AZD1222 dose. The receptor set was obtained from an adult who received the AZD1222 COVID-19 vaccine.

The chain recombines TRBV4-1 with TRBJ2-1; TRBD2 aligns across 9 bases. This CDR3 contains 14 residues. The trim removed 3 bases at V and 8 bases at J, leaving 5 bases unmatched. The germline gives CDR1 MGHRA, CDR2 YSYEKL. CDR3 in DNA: TGCGCCAGCAGCCACAGGGGACTAGCCGATGAGCAGTTCTTC. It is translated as CASSHRGLADEQFF.

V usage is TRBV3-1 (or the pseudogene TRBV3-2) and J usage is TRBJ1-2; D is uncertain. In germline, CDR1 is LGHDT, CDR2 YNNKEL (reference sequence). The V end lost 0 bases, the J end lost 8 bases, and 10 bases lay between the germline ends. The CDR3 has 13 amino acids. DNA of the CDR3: TGTGCCAGCAGCCAAGACAGTCTCGACGGCTACACCTTC. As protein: CASSQDSLDGYTF.

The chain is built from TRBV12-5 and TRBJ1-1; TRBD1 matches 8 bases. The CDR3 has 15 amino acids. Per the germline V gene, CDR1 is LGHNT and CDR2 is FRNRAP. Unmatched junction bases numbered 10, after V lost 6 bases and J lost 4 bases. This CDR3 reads CASGRGQGGSTEAFF. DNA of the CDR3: TGTGCTAGTGGGCGAGGACAGGGAGGAAGCACTGAAGCTTTCTTT.

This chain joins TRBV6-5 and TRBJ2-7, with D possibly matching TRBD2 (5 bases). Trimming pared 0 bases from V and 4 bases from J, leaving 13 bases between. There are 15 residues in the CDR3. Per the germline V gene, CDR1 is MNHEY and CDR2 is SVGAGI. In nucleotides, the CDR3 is TGTGCCAGCAGTTACTCCTCAGGCGGAGGTTACGAGCAGTACTTC. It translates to CASSYSSGGGYEQYF.

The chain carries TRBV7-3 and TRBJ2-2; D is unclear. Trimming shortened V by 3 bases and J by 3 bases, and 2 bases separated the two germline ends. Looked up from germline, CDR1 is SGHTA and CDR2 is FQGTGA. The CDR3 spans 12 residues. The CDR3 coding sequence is TGTGCCAGCAGCTTCGACACCGGGGAGCTGTTTTTT. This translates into CASSFDTGELFF.

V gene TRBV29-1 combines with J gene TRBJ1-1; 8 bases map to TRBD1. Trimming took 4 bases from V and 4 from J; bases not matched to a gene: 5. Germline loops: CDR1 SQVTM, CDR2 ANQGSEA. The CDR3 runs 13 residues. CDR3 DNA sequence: TGCAGCGTTGGGGACAGGCTGGTCACTGAAGCTTTCTTT. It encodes CSVGDRLVTEAFF.

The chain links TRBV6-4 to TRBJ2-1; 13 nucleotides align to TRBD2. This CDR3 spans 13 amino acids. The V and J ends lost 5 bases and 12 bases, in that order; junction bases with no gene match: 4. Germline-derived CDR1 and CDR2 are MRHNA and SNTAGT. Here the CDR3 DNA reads TGTGCCAGCAGTTCGGGACTAGCGGGAACGCAGTTCTTC. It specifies CASSSGLAGTQFF.

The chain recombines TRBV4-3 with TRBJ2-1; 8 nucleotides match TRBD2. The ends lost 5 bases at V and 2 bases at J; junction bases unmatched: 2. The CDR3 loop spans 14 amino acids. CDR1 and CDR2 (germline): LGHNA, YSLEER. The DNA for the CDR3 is TGCGCCAGCAGCATGGGACTAGCCTACAATGAGCAGTTCTTC. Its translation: CASSMGLAYNEQFF.

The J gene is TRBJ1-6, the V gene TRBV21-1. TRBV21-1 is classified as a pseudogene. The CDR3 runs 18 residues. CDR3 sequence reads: CASSKACGRRGYNSPLHF. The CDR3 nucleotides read TGTGCCAGCAGCAAAGCGTGTGGCAGGAGGGGCTATAATTCACCCCTCCACTTT.

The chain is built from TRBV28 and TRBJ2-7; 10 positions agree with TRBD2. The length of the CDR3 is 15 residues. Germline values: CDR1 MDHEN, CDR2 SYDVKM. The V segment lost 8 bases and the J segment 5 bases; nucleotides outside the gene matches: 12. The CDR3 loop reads CASSIGTSGIHEQYF. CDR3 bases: TGTGCCAGCTCAATCGGAACTAGCGGGATTCACGAGCAGTACTTC.

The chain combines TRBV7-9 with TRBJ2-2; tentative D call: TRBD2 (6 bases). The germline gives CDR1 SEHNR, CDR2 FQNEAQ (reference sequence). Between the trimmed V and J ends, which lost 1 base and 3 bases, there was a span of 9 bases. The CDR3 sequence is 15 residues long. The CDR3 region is CASSLVGGDTGELFF. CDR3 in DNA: TGTGCCAGCAGCTTAGTTGGAGGGGACACCGGGGAGCTGTTTTTT.

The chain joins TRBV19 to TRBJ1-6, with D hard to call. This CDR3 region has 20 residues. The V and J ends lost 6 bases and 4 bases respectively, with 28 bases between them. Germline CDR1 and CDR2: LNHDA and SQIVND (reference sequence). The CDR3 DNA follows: TGTGCCAGTAGGCCAACTAGGACGGGATCGCCCTCCTTTTATAATTCACCCCTCCACTTT. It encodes CASRPTRTGSPSFYNSPLHF.

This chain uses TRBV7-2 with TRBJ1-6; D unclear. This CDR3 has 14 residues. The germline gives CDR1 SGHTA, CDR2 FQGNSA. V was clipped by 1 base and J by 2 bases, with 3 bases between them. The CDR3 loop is CASSLGAYNSPLHF. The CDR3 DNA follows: TGTGCCAGCAGCTTAGGGGCCTATAATTCACCCCTCCACTTT.

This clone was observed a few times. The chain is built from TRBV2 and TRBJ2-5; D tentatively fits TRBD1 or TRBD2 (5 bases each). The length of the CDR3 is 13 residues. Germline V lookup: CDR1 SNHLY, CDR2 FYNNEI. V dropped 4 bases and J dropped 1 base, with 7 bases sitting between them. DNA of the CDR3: TGTGCCAGCAGTGCAGGGACCCAAGAGACCCAGTACTTC. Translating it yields CASSAGTQETQYF.

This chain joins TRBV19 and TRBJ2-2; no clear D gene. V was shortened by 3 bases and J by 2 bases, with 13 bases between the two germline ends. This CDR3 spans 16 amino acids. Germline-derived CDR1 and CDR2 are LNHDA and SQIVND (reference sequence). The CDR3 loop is CASSIILELNTGELFF. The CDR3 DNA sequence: TGTGCCAGTAGTATTATATTGGAGCTAAACACCGGGGAGCTGTTTTTT. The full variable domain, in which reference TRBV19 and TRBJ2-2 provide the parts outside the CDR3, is DGGITQSPKYLFRKEGQNVTLSCEQNLNHDAMYWYRQDPGQGLRLIYYSQIVNDFQKGDIAEGYSVSREKKESFPLTVTSAQKNPTAFYLCASSIILELNTGELFFGEGSRLTVL.

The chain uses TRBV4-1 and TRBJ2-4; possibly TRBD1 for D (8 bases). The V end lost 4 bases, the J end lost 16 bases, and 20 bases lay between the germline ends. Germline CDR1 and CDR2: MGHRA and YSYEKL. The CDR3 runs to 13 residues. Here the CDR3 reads CASSREGQAPFYF. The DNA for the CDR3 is TGCGCCAGCAGCCGGGAGGGACAGGCCCCCTTCTACTTC.

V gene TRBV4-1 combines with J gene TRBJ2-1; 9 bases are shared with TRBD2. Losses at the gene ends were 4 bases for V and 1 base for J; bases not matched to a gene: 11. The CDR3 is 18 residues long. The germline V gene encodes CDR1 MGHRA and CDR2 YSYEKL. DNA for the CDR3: TGCGCCAGCAGCCTCAAGGGCGGGAGGGCCGATTCCTACAATGAGCAGTTCTTC. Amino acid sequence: CASSLKGGRADSYNEQFF.

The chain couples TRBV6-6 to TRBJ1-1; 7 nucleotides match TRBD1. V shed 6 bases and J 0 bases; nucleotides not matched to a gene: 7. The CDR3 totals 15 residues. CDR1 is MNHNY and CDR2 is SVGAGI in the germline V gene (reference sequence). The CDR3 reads CASSQQGQMNTEAFF. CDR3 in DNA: TGTGCCAGCAGCCAACAGGGACAGATGAACACTGAAGCTTTCTTT.

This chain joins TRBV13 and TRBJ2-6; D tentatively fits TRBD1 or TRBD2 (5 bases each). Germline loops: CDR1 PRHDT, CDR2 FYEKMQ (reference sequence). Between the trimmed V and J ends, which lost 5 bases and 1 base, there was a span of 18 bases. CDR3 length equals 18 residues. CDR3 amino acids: CASSARDRRTSGANVLTF. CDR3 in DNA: TGTGCCAGCAGCGCACGGGACCGAAGGACGTCTGGGGCCAACGTCCTGACTTTC.

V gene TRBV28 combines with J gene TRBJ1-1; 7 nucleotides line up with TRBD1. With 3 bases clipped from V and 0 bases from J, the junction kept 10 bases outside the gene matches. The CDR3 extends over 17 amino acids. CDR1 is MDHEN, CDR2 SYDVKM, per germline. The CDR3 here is CASSFAGGFSMNTEAFF. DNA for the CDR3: TGTGCCAGCAGTTTTGCAGGGGGTTTCTCCATGAACACTGAAGCTTTCTTT.

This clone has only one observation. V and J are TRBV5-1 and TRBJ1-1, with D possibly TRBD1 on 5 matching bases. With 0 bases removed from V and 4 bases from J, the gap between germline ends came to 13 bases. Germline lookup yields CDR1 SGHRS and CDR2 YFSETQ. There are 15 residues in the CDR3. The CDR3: CASSLDGGSSTEAFF. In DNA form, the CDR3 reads TGCGCCAGCAGCTTGGACGGGGGTTCGAGCACTGAAGCTTTCTTT.

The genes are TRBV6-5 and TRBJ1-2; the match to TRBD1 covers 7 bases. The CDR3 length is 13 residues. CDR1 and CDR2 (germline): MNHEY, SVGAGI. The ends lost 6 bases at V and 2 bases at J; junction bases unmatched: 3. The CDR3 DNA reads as TGTGCCAGCAGAATGGACAGGAACTATGGCTACACCTTC. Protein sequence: CASRMDRNYGYTF.